Shown below are 23 T cell receptor beta chains from a single sample sequenced in a study of metastatic and nonmetastatic thyroid tumors. All patients were treatment-naive before thyroid surgery. Using MiXCR, TCRdb reanalyzed the PCR reads. The repertoire holds just over 20,000 clones, with 15% to 17% as singletons. The sequenced sample was blood. These receptors were obtained from a female donor with papillary thyroid cancer or a benign thyroid nodule (not recorded which). Some clones in this sample may be carry-over from other donors' samples.

The table lists this clone with many counts. J is TRBJ2-1 and V is TRBV5-1; 7 nucleotides agree with TRBD1. The CDR3 loop spans 15 amino acids. Losses at the gene ends were 2 bases for V and 6 bases for J; bases not matched to a gene: 8. The germline CDR1 and CDR2 sequences are SGHRS and YFSETQ. CDR3 nucleotides: TGCGCCAGCAGCTTACGAATCGACAGGGCCAATGAGCAGTTCTTC. This codes for CASSLRIDRANEQFF.

This chain uses TRBV28 with TRBJ2-1; a weak D match, TRBD1 (5 bases). CDR3 length: 13 amino acids. V was cut by 10 bases and J by 15 bases, with 25 bases left in between. CDR1 is MDHEN, CDR2 SYDVKM, per germline. The CDR3 sequence is CAIRQTVGSTWFF. CDR3 nucleotides: TGTGCCATCAGGCAGACAGTGGGCTCTACGTGGTTCTTC.

This clone was seen a handful of times. The chain uses TRBV6-1 and TRBJ2-1; 8 bases fit TRBD1. Germline CDR1 is MNHNS and CDR2 is SASEGT. V lost 7 bases to trimming and J lost 5 bases; unmatched junction nucleotides: 10. The CDR3 is made up of 15 amino acids. The CDR3 here is CASTRMDRANNEQFF. The CDR3 bases are TGTGCCAGCACCCGAATGGACAGGGCCAACAATGAGCAGTTCTTC.

This clone was seen many times. CDR3 coding DNA: TGTGCCAGCAGCCGGGTTACGAGTGGTGGCTACACCTTC. This codes for CASSRVTSGGYTF. The chain is built from TRBV7-2 and TRBJ1-2; D remains unclear. CDR3 length: 13 residues. CDR1 and CDR2 (germline): SGHTA, FQGNSA. With 5 bases removed from V and 7 bases from J, the gap between germline ends came to 14 bases.

Ten or more counts support this clone. The gene calls are TRBV2 and TRBJ1-1; D remains ambiguous. The CDR3 consists of 13 residues. V lost 8 bases and J 5 bases, leaving 15 bases between the germline ends. Looked up from germline, CDR1 is SNHLY and CDR2 is FYNNEI. The chain's CDR3 is CASGRLPRTEAFF. The CDR3 DNA reads as TGTGCCAGCGGACGTCTACCCCGGACTGAAGCTTTCTTT.

This clone has just one count. CDR3 residues: CAWTWTGAGGYGYTF. The CDR3 DNA is TGTGCCTGGACATGGACAGGGGCGGGGGGCTATGGCTACACCTTC. J is TRBJ1-2 and V is TRBV30; 9 bases agree with TRBD1. Trimming cost V 4 bases and J 4 bases; bases outside gene matches: 10. The germline CDR1 and CDR2 sequences are GTSNPN and SVGIG (reference sequence). CDR3 length equals 15 residues.

This clone was seen at least ten times. The V call is TRBV20-1, the J call TRBJ1-1; D may be TRBD1 (6 bases). V was shortened by 4 bases and J by 5 bases, with 17 bases between the two germline ends. The CDR3 sequence is 14 residues long. CDR1 DFQATT and CDR2 SNEGSKA come from the germline V gene (reference sequence). Here the CDR3 reads CSANEGGAVTEAFF. As DNA, the CDR3 is TGCAGTGCTAATGAAGGGGGGGCTGTTACTGAAGCTTTCTTT.

The genes are TRBV9 and TRBJ2-2; maybe TRBD1 (6 bases). Looked up from germline, CDR1 is SGDLS and CDR2 is YYNGEE. Trimming pared 2 bases from V and 6 bases from J, leaving 23 bases between. The CDR3 is made up of 18 amino acids. The CDR3 is CASSVLNRLAGVAGELFF. DNA for the CDR3: TGTGCCAGCAGCGTCCTCAACCGTTTGGCAGGGGTCGCCGGGGAGCTGTTTTTT.

In its sample, this clone was seen many times. The CDR3 DNA is TGTGCCAGCAACCTCCCTGCTTCAGAGGAAGTGGGTGGCTACACCTTC. Residues: CASNLPASEEVGGYTF. This rearrangement joins TRBV6-1 to TRBJ1-2; D gene ambiguous. Germline CDR1 MNHNS, CDR2 SASEGT. The CDR3 runs to 16 residues. Trimming shortened V by 7 bases and J by 7 bases, and 25 bases separated the two germline ends.

Ten or more counts support this clone. The J gene is TRBJ2-7, the V gene TRBV11-1; tentatively, D is TRBD1 (6 bases). The germline V and J ends were trimmed by 0 bases and 2 bases, with 11 bases remaining between them. Germline V lookup: CDR1 SGHAT, CDR2 FQDESV (reference sequence). The CDR3 spans 15 residues. The CDR3 spells CASSLAGTPTYEQYF. The CDR3 region has the DNA TGTGCCAGCAGCTTAGCGGGGACACCTACCTACGAGCAGTACTTC.

This clone was found a few times. V gene TRBV27 combines with J gene TRBJ2-3; D is possibly TRBD1 (6 bases). Germline-derived CDR1 and CDR2 are MNHEY and SMNVEV (reference sequence). The CDR3 is 18 residues long. Trimming left V 2 bases short and J 6 bases short, with 24 bases between. The CDR3 region has the DNA TGTGCCAGCAGTTTAAGAGCTCCGGGACAATCCTCTAGGGATACGCAGTATTTT. Translating it yields CASSLRAPGQSSRDTQYF.

V gene TRBV13 combines with J gene TRBJ2-3; 8 nucleotides line up with TRBD2. With 5 bases clipped from V and 0 bases from J, the junction kept 7 bases outside the gene matches. The V gene's germline CDR1 is PRHDT and CDR2 FYEKMQ (reference sequence). This CDR3 is built from 16 residues. CDR3 sequence (DNA): TGTGCCAGCAGCCGATTAGCGGGACTAAGCACAGATACGCAGTATTTT. Its protein product is CASSRLAGLSTDTQYF. Complete variable domain (other parts from reference TRBV13 and TRBJ2-3): AAGVIQSPRHLIKEKRETATLKCYPIPRHDTVYWYQQGPGQDPQFLISFYEKMQSDKGSIPDRFSAQQFSDYHSELNMSSLELGDSALYFCASSRLAGLSTDTQYFGPGTRLTVL.

This clone was observed many times. V usage is TRBV5-1 and J usage is TRBJ1-2; 11 nucleotides match TRBD1. Unmatched junction bases numbered 5, after V lost 5 bases and J lost 5 bases. The CDR3 spans 14 residues. Germline V CDR1 and CDR2: SGHRS, YFSETQ. The CDR3 nucleotides read TGCGCCAGCAGTATTGGGACAGGGGGGTATGGCTACACCTTC. As protein: CASSIGTGGYGYTF.

V and J are TRBV6-1 and TRBJ1-3; TRBD1 is a possible D gene (5 bases). V lost 2 bases, J lost 8 bases, and 7 bases lay in between. The CDR3 spans 12 residues. Germline V gene sequence: CDR1 MNHNS, CDR2 SASEGT. CDR3 region: CASSEWGDTIYF. The CDR3 nucleotides read TGTGCCAGCAGTGAATGGGGGGACACCATATATTTT.

This clone was found many times. The CDR3 protein is CASSWRTSGSNEQFF. Here the CDR3 DNA reads TGTGCCAGCAGCTGGCGGACTAGCGGGAGCAATGAGCAGTTCTTC. The V call is TRBV7-9, the J call TRBJ2-1, with 13 bases lining up with TRBD2. Germline CDR1 is SEHNR and CDR2 is FQNEAQ (reference sequence). CDR3 length: 15 amino acids. Germline trimming cut 4 bases from V and 6 bases from J; bases unmatched to any gene: 3.

For this clone: An end of the junction differs from the germline gene, which may be a read error. The V call is TRBV4-1, the J call TRBJ1-5; 9 bases agree with TRBD1. CDR3 length equals 16 residues. Germline V lookup: CDR1 MGHRA, CDR2 YSYEKL. The CDR3 here is CASNQVRDRASQPQHF. The CDR3 DNA is TGCGCCAGCAACCAAGTTAGGGACAGGGCATCTCAGCCCCAGCATTTT.

This clone was counted ten times or more. The chain joins TRBV28 to TRBJ1-1; D is unresolved. The germline gives CDR1 MDHEN, CDR2 SYDVKM. V lost 6 bases and J lost 7, with 15 bases in between. The CDR3 runs 13 residues. CDR3 sequence: CASRAGFVFEAFF. The CDR3, as DNA: TGTGCCAGCAGGGCGGGTTTCGTTTTTGAAGCTTTCTTT.

This clone showed up just a few times. For the CDR3, the DNA is TGTGCCAGCAGTTATGGACAGCCCTTGAACACTGAAGCTTTCTTT. Amino acid sequence: CASSYGQPLNTEAFF. This chain links TRBV6-5 with TRBJ1-1; possible D gene TRBD1, 6 bases. Deletions cut 3 bases from V and 0 bases from J, with 11 bases between. Germline V gene lookup returns CDR1 MNHEY and CDR2 SVGAGI. The CDR3 is 15 residues long.

This clone was seen at least ten times. The chain couples TRBV20-1 to TRBJ1-6; possible D gene TRBD1, 6 bases. Germline CDR1 reads DFQATT; CDR2 reads SNEGSKA (reference sequence). The V and J ends lost 2 bases and 7 bases respectively, with 15 bases between them. CDR3 length: 15 residues. The CDR3 coding sequence is TGCAGTGCTAGAATTTTGGCTCAGGGGAATTCACCCCTCCACTTT. It yields the protein CSARILAQGNSPLHF.

This clone was seen ten or more times. The junction shows a germline mismatch at one end, possibly a read error. The CDR3: CAGSYSTGSASGANVLTF. The CDR3 DNA reads TGTGCCGGCAGTTACTCGACAGGCAGCGCCTCTGGGGCCAACGTCCTGACTTTC. The chain links TRBV6-6 to TRBJ2-6; D may be TRBD1 (6 bases). The CDR3 is made up of 18 amino acids. CDR1 and CDR2 from the germline V gene are MNHNY and SVGAGI (reference sequence).

In this sample, this clone turned up many times. The same CDR3 can be traced to other DNA sequences in this sample. V and J are TRBV11-2 and TRBJ2-1, with D perhaps TRBD2 (6 bases). Trimming removed 1 base at V and 4 bases at J, with 11 bases between. The CDR3 sequence is 15 residues long. The germline gives CDR1 SGHAT, CDR2 FQNNGV. DNA of the CDR3: TGTGCCAGCAGCTTAGGCGGGGCAAATTACAATGAGCAGTTCTTC. Translation: CASSLGGANYNEQFF.

Many counts were recorded for this clone. The chain uses TRBV9 and TRBJ1-4; 8 bases are shared with TRBD1. V gave up 3 bases and J gave up 4 bases; unmatched junction bases: 5. The CDR3 totals 15 residues. Germline CDR1 SGDLS, CDR2 YYNGEE. The CDR3 loop is CASSEQGVLNEKLFF. Here the CDR3 DNA reads TGTGCCAGCAGCGAACAGGGGGTCCTTAATGAAAAACTGTTTTTT.

The rearrangement uses TRBV20-1 and TRBJ2-5; 7 nucleotides line up with TRBD1. The CDR3 length is 12 residues. CDR1 DFQATT and CDR2 SNEGSKA come from the germline V gene (reference sequence). Trimming cost V 4 bases and J 7 bases; bases outside gene matches: 6. CDR3 in amino acids: CSATRQGGTQYF. CDR3 nucleotide sequence: TGCAGTGCTACCCGACAGGGCGGGACCCAGTACTTC.